Each of the 7 T cell receptor beta chains below was sequenced from the same sample in a study of blood T cells in healthy people across ages. For the second PCR, which ran for roughly 6 to 12 cycles, a sample-barcoded 5' primer and a J-beta primer mix were used. TCRdb analysed the 5' RACE reads with MiXCR anew, one entry per CDR3 protein. The table lists roughly 700,000 distinct CDR3 sequences, 25% of them singletons, with 9.4% in the top ten. Another study also made use of these data, one on T cells of mothers and their children.

Material: blood. The receptors derive from a boy aged 5-17 years in good health.

V is TRBV12-3 or TRBV12-4 and J is TRBJ1-2; unclear D gene. V was pared by 7 bases and J by 3 bases, with 12 bases between. The CDR3 sequence is 13 residues long. This chain's CDR3 is CASIDGRDYGYTF. CDR3 DNA: TGTGCCAGCATCGACGGACGTGACTATGGCTACACCTTC.

V is TRBV4-2 and J is TRBJ2-1, with 7 bases fitting TRBD1. Germline values: CDR1 LGHNA, CDR2 YNFKEQ. After removal of 5 bases from V and 4 bases from J, the junction contained 8 bases not matched to a gene. This CDR3 contains 15 residues. The CDR3 spells CASSTDRVGYNEQFF. The CDR3 coding sequence is TGTGCCAGCAGCACAGACAGGGTGGGATACAATGAGCAGTTCTTC.

CDR3 loop: CATQRDPSYEQYF. The CDR3 coding sequence is TGTGCCACTCAGCGGGACCCCTCCTACGAGCAGTACTTC. The chain has TRBV6-5 and TRBJ2-7; 7 nucleotides line up with TRBD2. The V gene end was trimmed by 10 bases and the J gene end by 0 bases; junction bases not matched to a gene: 6. Per the germline V gene, CDR1 is MNHEY and CDR2 is SVGAGI. The CDR3 extends over 13 amino acids.

This clonotype appeared a few times. The CDR3 DNA follows: TGCAGTGCTAGAGATCTTAAGGGTGTGACCTACGAGCAGTACTTC. Its protein is CSARDLKGVTYEQYF. This chain links TRBV20-1 with TRBJ2-7; no firm D call. The CDR3 totals 15 residues. Germline loops: CDR1 DFQATT, CDR2 SNEGSKA (reference sequence). V lost 0 bases and J lost 2, with 14 bases in between.

At least ten counts were recorded for this clonotype. The chain links TRBV2 to TRBJ2-1; D may be TRBD2 (6 bases). Deletions cut 8 bases from V and 0 bases from J, with 20 bases between. The CDR3 totals 17 residues. CDR1 and CDR2 (germline): SNHLY, FYNNEI. The CDR3 is CASWWEKGRTSYNEQFF. CDR3 DNA: TGTGCCAGCTGGTGGGAAAAGGGGAGGACCTCCTACAATGAGCAGTTCTTC.

The chain has TRBV20-1 and TRBJ2-3; 14 nucleotides match TRBD2. Germline loops: CDR1 DFQATT, CDR2 SNEGSKA (reference sequence). The ends lost 4 bases at V and 5 bases at J; junction bases unmatched: 11. This CDR3 has 17 residues. The CDR3 region has the DNA TGCAGTGCTACGACTAGCGGGGGGGCCCAGGGATTAGATACGCAGTATTTT. Encoded protein: CSATTSGGAQGLDTQYF.

CDR3 nucleotides: TGCGCCAGCAGCCCCCAACGTGGTGGAGATGAAAAACTGTTTTTT. It specifies CASSPQRGGDEKLFF. The V call is TRBV5-1, the J call TRBJ1-4; D is undetermined. The CDR3 length is 15 residues. The germline gives CDR1 SGHRS, CDR2 YFSETQ. V was clipped by 4 bases and J by 6 bases, with 16 bases between them.